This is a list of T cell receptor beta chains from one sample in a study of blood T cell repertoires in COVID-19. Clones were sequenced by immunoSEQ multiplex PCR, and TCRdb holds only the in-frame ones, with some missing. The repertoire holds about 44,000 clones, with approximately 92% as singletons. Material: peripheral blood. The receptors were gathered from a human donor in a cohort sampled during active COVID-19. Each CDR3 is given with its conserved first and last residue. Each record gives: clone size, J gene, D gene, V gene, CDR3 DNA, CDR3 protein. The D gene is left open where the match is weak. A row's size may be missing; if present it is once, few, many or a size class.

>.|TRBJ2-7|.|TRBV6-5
TGTGCCAGCAGTTACGGGCGGGGCTCCTACGAGCAGTACTTC
CASSYGRGSYEQYF
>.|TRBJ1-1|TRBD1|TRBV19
TGTGCCAGCTCGGACAGGGGAGGGTCCACTGAAGCTTTCTTT
CASSDRGGSTEAFF
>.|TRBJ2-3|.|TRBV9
TGTGCCAGCAGCGTAGGCCAGGCCACTAGCACAGATACGCAGTATTTT
CASSVGQATSTDTQYF
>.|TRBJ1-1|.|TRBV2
TGTGCCAGCAGATTGGGACTTGAAGCTTTCTTT
CASRLGLEAFF
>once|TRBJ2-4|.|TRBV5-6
TGTGCCAGCAGCGAGGGGGAAAACATTCAGTACTTC
CASSEGENIQYF
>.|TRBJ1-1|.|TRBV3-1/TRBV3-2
TGTGCCAGCAGCCAGTTCGCTGTGGTTGCGCCCTGGGGGGGGTACATGAACACTGAAGCTTTCTTT
CASSQFAVVAPWGGYMNTEAFF
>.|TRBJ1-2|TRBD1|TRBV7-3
TGTGCCAGCAGCTCCGACAGGGGGCATGGCTACACCTTC
CASSSDRGHGYTF
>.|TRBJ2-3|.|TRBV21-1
TGTGCCAGCAAAAAAGGCGGAACTAGCGGGGCCAGCACAGATACGCAGTATTTT
CASKKGGTSGASTDTQYF
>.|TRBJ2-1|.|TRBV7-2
TGTGCCAGCAGCTTAGACCAGGGCGTGGGGGAGCAGTTCTTC
CASSLDQGVGEQFF
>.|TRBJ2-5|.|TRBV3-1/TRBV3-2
TGTGCCAGCAGCCAGGGGGCAGAGCGCTCGCGGACCCAGTACTTC
CASSQGAERSRTQYF
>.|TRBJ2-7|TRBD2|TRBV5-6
TGTGCCAGCAGCTGGCGGTCTAGCGGCCCCTACGAGCAGTACTTC
CASSWRSSGPYEQYF
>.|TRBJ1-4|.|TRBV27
TGTGCCAGCAGGATTGTCGGGGAGGTCGGGGCAAAACTGTTTTTT
CASRIVGEVGAKLFF
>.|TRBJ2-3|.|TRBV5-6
TGTGCCAGCAGCGGGACTCCATCTAGCACAGATACGCAGTATTTT
CASSGTPSSTDTQYF
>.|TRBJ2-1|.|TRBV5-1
TGCGCCAGCAGCTTGGAGGCAGGATACAATGAGCAGTTCTTC
CASSLEAGYNEQFF
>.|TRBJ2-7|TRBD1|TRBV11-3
TGTGCCAGCAGCTTCCGGACAGGGCCGGTGTACGAGCAGTACTTC
CASSFRTGPVYEQYF
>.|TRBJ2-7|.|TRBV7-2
TGTGCCAGCAGCCCCCTTTACGAGCAGTACTTC
CASSPLYEQYF
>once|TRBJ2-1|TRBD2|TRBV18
TGTGCCAGCTCACCCCCCGGACTAGCGGGAAACAATGAGCAGTTCTTC
CASSPPGLAGNNEQFF
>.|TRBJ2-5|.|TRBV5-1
TGCGCCAGCAGCTTGGAGCGCGGGCTCCGGGAGACCCAGTACTTC
CASSLERGLRETQYF
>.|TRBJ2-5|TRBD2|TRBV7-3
TGTGCCAGCAGCTTAGGGCTAGCGGGAGCTGAGACCCAGTACTTC
CASSLGLAGAETQYF
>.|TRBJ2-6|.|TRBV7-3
TGTGCCAGCAGCTTAATCGGCCCAGGCGGGGCCAACGTCCTGACTTTC
CASSLIGPGGANVLTF
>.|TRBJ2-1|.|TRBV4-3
TGCGCCAGCAGCCTCCGCGGGGTCAGCAATGAGCAGTTCTTC
CASSLRGVSNEQFF
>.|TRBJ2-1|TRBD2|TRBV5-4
TGTGCCAGCAGCGGAACTAGCGGGGGGGCCTTATATGAGCAGTTCTTC
CASSGTSGGALYEQFF
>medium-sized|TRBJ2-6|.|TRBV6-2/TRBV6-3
TGTGCCAGCAGTTACTCTAGGGGGAGGGCCAACGTCCTGACTTTC
CASSYSRGRANVLTF
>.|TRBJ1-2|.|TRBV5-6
TGTGCCAGCAGCTCCCCCCAGAGGGATAGCTACACCTTC
CASSSPQRDSYTF
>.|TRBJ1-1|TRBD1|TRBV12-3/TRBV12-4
TGTGCCAGCACCGCCGACAGGGGCACTGAAGCTTTCTTT
CASTADRGTEAFF
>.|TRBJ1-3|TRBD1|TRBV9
TGTGCCAGCAGCAAAAAGACAGGGGGCCCTAGTGGAAACACCATATATTTT
CASSKKTGGPSGNTIYF
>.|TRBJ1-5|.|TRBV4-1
TGCGCCAGCAGCCAAGATGAGGGAGGCGGCAATCAGCCCCAGCATTTT
CASSQDEGGGNQPQHF
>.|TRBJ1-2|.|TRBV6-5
TGTGCCAGCAGGCCAAACGGCGGCTATGGCTACACCTTC
CASRPNGGYGYTF
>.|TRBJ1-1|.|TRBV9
TGTGCCAGCAGCGTTGACCCGGGAGGAATGAACACTGAAGCTTTCTTT
CASSVDPGGMNTEAFF
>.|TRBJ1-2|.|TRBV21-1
TGTGCCAGCAGGGGAGATGGCTACACCTTC
CASRGDGYTF
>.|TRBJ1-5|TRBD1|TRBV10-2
TGCGCCAGCAGTGATCGCGGGACAGGGGGTAGGGGCAATCAGCCCCAGCATTTT
CASSDRGTGGRGNQPQHF
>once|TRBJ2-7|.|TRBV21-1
TGTGCCAGCAGCAAGATCGGACTAGCGGGAGGGCGGGAGCAGTACTTC
CASSKIGLAGGREQYF
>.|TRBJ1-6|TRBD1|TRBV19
TGTGCCAGTAGTCAGGGGGCAAATTCACCCCTCCACTTT
CASSQGANSPLHF
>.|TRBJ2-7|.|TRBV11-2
TGTGCCAGCAGCCTTGGACAGTCTACCCCCTACGAGCAGTACTTC
CASSLGQSTPYEQYF
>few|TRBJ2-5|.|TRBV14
TGTGCCAGCCTGCGGGCATCCGGGGAGACCCAGTACTTC
CASLRASGETQYF
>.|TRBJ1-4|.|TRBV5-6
TGTGCCAGCAGCTTGCTTATCCTCGGAGCAACTAATGAAAAACTGTTTTTT
CASSLLILGATNEKLFF
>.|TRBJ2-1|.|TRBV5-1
TGCGCCAGCAGCTTTAGGACAGAGGGTGAGCAGTTCTTC
CASSFRTEGEQFF
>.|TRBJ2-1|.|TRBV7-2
TGTGCCAGCAGCTTTATGTGGGGGGACAATGAGCAGTTCTTC
CASSFMWGDNEQFF
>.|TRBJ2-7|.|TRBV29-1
TGCAGCGCCGGACTATTCGGGGAGCAGTACTTC
CSAGLFGEQYF
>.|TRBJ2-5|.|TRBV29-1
TGCAGCGTTGACCAGGGGGGACTTGGGACCCAGTACTTC
CSVDQGGLGTQYF
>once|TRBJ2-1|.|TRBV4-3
TGCGCCAGCAGCCAATACGGTGAGCAGTTCTTC
CASSQYGEQFF
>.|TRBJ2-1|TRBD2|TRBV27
TGTGCCAGCAGTTTAGCCACAGGGACTAGACGGTCCAATGAGCAGTTCTTC
CASSLATGTRRSNEQFF
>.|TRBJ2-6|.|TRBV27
TGTGCCAGCACCATCCGAGGGCTTGGGGCCAACGTCCTGACTTTC
CASTIRGLGANVLTF
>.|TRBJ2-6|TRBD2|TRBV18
TGTGCCAGCTCACAGTTCGAGCGGGAGTTATCTGGGGCCAACGTCCTGACTTTC
CASSQFERELSGANVLTF